This TCR beta chain was retrieved from a study of blood T cell repertoires in COVID-19. Sequencing was performed with immunoSEQ multiplex PCR; in TCRdb, only in-frame clones are kept and a portion is missing. The table lists around 230,000 clones, about nine tenths of them singletons, with under 4% in the top ten. From germline, CDR1 is LGHNA and CDR2 YSLEER. V was clipped by 4 bases and J by 1 base; unmatched bases: 6. The CDR3 spans 16 residues. This clonotype was sampled from a woman in her 40s with acute COVID-19. The sample comprised PBMCs or T cells enriched from blood (not recorded which). V and J are TRBV4-3 and TRBJ2-1; 8 bases are a match to TRBD2. Written as DNA, the CDR3 is TGCGCCAGCAGCCGAGGAGGGACTAGTTCCTACAATGAGCAGTTCTTC. Translated, it gives CASSRGGTSSYNEQFF.